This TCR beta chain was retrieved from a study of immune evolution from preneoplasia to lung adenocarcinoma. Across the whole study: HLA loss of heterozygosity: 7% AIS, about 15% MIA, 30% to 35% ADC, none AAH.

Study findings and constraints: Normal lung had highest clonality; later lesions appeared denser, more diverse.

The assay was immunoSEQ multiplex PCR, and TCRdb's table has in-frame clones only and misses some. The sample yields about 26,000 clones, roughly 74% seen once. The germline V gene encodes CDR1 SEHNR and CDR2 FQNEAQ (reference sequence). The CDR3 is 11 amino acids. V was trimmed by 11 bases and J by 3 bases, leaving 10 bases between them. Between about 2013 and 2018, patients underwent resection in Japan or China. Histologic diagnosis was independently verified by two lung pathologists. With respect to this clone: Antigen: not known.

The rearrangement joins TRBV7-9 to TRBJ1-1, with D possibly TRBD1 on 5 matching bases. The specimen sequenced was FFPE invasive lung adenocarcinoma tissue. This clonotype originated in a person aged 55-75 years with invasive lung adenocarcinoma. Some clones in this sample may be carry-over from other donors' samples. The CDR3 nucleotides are TGTGCCGGGGGTGGGGACACTGAAGCTTTCTTT. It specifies CAGGGDTEAFF.